What follows are 17 T cell receptor beta chains derived from one specimen sequenced in a study of regulatory T cells in long-lasting Graves disease. The sample's time point: newly diagnosed GD, antithyroid drugs for less than 3 months. Generation of the TCR library employed RNA extracted from PBMCs. Relying on iRepertoire HTBI primers and Arm-PCR of CDR3 regions, the team built TCR beta libraries. One entry per CDR3 protein, called by TCRdb with MiXCR from the multiplex PCR reads. The sample has approximately 560,000 distinct CDR3 sequences, 15% to 20% seen once. These data also featured in a second study, about T cells in Graves' hyperthyroidism and ophthalmopathy.

Sequenced here: peripheral blood mononuclear cells (PBMCs), sampled at new diagnosis, from a patient treated with antithyroid drugs. The receptors come from a man between 18 and 29 years old with Graves disease.

This clonotype was observed at least ten times. This rearrangement joins TRBV27 to TRBJ2-1; 11 bases match TRBD2. Losses at the gene ends were 6 bases for V and 6 bases for J; bases not matched to a gene: 13. This CDR3 has 17 amino acids. The germline V gene has CDR1 MNHEY and CDR2 SMNVEV (reference sequence). Here the CDR3 DNA reads TGTGCCAGCAGAGTGGGACTAGCGGCAACGGGGGGCAATGAGCAGTTCTTC. As protein: CASRVGLAATGGNEQFF.

This clonotype came up many times. The CDR3, as DNA: TGCGCCAGCAGCATCGGGCCCACAGGGGCCGGGGAGCAGTACTTC. It yields the protein CASSIGPTGAGEQYF. This chain uses TRBV5-1 with TRBJ2-7; TRBD1 matches at 7 bases. CDR1 is SGHRS and CDR2 is YFSETQ in the germline V gene. The CDR3 totals 15 residues. V gave up 4 bases and J gave up 7 bases; unmatched junction bases: 14.

This clonotype has at least ten counts. The chain recombines TRBV28 with TRBJ2-7; tentatively, D is TRBD1 (5 bases). Germline V gene sequence: CDR1 MDHEN, CDR2 SYDVKM. V shed 7 bases and J shed 0 bases, with 16 bases lying between them. This CDR3 has 15 amino acids. In DNA form, the CDR3 reads TGTGCCAGCAACAGGCAAGGCGCTAGCTCCTACGAGCAGTACTTC. Protein: CASNRQGASSYEQYF.

This clonotype occurred many times. The rearrangement links TRBV20-1 to TRBJ1-2, with D tentatively TRBD1 (5 bases). CDR1 is DFQATT and CDR2 is SNEGSKA in the germline V gene (reference sequence). There are 14 residues in the CDR3. The germline V and J ends were trimmed by 6 bases and 4 bases, with 18 bases remaining between them. CDR3 residues: CSASKTDRTYGYTF. The CDR3, as DNA: TGCAGTGCGTCCAAGACCGACAGAACCTATGGCTACACCTTC.

The chain has TRBV18 and TRBJ2-6; D perhaps matches TRBD2 (5 bases). CDR1 and CDR2 (germline): KGHSH, LQKENI. The germline V and J ends were trimmed by 4 bases and 4 bases, with 14 bases remaining between them. This CDR3 has 16 amino acids. CDR3 protein: CASSRLRLAGANVLTF. CDR3 nucleotide sequence: TGTGCCAGCTCACGACTAAGGTTAGCCGGGGCCAACGTCCTGACTTTC.

Comments on this clonotype: This clone may be a read error of a much larger clone one base away. This chain connects TRBV20-1 to TRBJ1-2; D call uncertain. Deletions cut 5 bases from V and 8 bases from J, with 21 bases between. Germline CDR1 is DFQATT and CDR2 is SNEGSKA (reference sequence). CDR3 size: 14 residues. The chain's CDR3 is CSASGRTAVWGYTF. The CDR3, as DNA: TGCAGTGCTTCCGGAAGGACCGCCGTCTGGGGCTACACCTTC.

There are a few counts of this clonotype. The genes are TRBV19 and TRBJ2-2, with no clear D. Germline values: CDR1 LNHDA, CDR2 SQIVND (reference sequence). Trimming removed 2 bases from V and 6 bases from J, with 7 bases in between. CDR3 length equals 13 residues. CDR3 DNA: TGTGCCAGTAGTATAAGGGTGGCCGGGGAGCTGTTTTTT. Translation gives CASSIRVAGELFF.

The sample holds a few counts of this clonotype. J is TRBJ1-5 and V is TRBV6-2 or TRBV6-3, with D unclear. The germline V gene encodes CDR1 MNHEY and CDR2 SVGEGT. The CDR3 is made up of 15 amino acids. Trimming cost V 3 bases and J 3 bases, with 12 bases left between them. The chain's CDR3 is CASSYRAPINQPQHF. The CDR3 DNA reads TGTGCCAGCAGTTATCGGGCCCCAATCAATCAGCCCCAGCATTTT.

This chain connects TRBV7-2 to TRBJ2-3; the D gene is possibly TRBD1 (7 bases). The CDR3 runs to 15 residues. CDR1 and CDR2 from the germline V gene are SGHTA and FQGNSA. V shed 6 bases and J shed 3 bases, with 16 bases lying between them. CDR3 in DNA: TGTGCCAGCAGAGAAGCAGGGGGGAGAACAGATACGCAGTATTTT. As protein: CASREAGGRTDTQYF. Using reference TRBV7-2 and TRBJ2-3 for the parts outside the CDR3, the full variable domain is GAGVSQSPSNKVTEKGKDVELRCDPISGHTALYWYRQSLGQGLEFLIYFQGNSAPDKSGLPSDRFSAERTGGSVSTLTIQRTQQEDSAVYLCASREAGGRTDTQYFGPGTRLTVL.

This chain joins TRBV10-2 and TRBJ1-3; 8 bases align to TRBD1. V trimming: 8 bases; J trimming: 4 bases; junction bases outside the gene matches: 13. Per germline, CDR1 WSHSY and CDR2 SAAADI. The CDR3 covers 16 residues. CDR3 coding DNA: TGCGCCAGCTTCCCCCCCGCCGACAGGGGAGGAAACACCATATATTTT. Translation: CASFPPADRGGNTIYF.

A few counts support this clonotype. V gene TRBV30 combines with J gene TRBJ1-6; D not certain. This CDR3 has 13 residues. CDR1 and CDR2 (germline): GTSNPN, SVGIG (reference sequence). Trimming left V 3 bases short and J 8 bases short, with 11 bases between. The CDR3 DNA follows: TGTGCCTGGAGCAAGACCGGGGATTCACCCCTCCACTTT. Amino acid sequence: CAWSKTGDSPLHF. Complete variable domain (other parts from reference TRBV30 and TRBJ1-6): SQTIHQWPATLVQPVGSPLSLECTVEGTSNPNLYWYRQAAGRGLQLLFYSVGIGQISSEVPQNLSASRPQDRQFILSSKKLLLSDSGFYLCAWSKTGDSPLHFGNGTRLTVT.

In DNA, the CDR3 is TGTGCCAGCACCCCGACCCTAGCTCAACACTACGAGCAGTACTTC. Its translation is CASTPTLAQHYEQYF. The J gene is TRBJ2-7, the V gene TRBV6-2 or TRBV6-3, with D perhaps TRBD2 (5 bases). The germline V gene has CDR1 MNHEY and CDR2 SVGEGT. Trimming left V 7 bases short and J 3 bases short, with 19 bases between. CDR3 length: 15 amino acids.

This clonotype was picked up many times. The rearrangement uses TRBV6-2 or TRBV6-3 and TRBJ2-7; 9 bases fit TRBD1. The V segment lost 6 bases and the J segment 3 bases; nucleotides outside the gene matches: 6. CDR3 length equals 14 residues. CDR1 and CDR2 from the germline V gene are MNHEY and SVGEGT. The CDR3 DNA reads TGTGCCAGCAGCCACAGGGGGCACGACTACGAGCAGTACTTC. Translated: CASSHRGHDYEQYF.

The sample holds many counts of this clonotype. The chain carries TRBV28 and TRBJ2-5; D may correspond to TRBD1 or TRBD2 (6 bases each). This CDR3 is built from 15 residues. Germline assignment: CDR1 MDHEN and CDR2 SYDVKM. V lost 3 bases and J lost 4, with 15 bases in between. The CDR3 sequence: CASSFRGAFGETQYF. In DNA form, the CDR3 reads TGTGCCAGCAGTTTTAGGGGGGCTTTTGGAGAGACCCAGTACTTC. The full variable domain, its missing parts supplied by reference TRBV28 and TRBJ2-5, is DVKVTQSSRYLVKRTGEKVFLECVQDMDHENMFWYRQDPGLGLRLIYFSYDVKMKEKGDIPEGYSVSREKKERFSLILESASTNQTSMYLCASSFRGAFGETQYFGPGTRLLVL.

For this clonotype: A read error is possible here, since a much larger clone lies one base away. The chain carries TRBV4-1 and TRBJ2-7, with TRBD1 identical over 10 bases. The CDR3 extends over 15 amino acids. Germline V gives CDR1 MGHRA, CDR2 YSYEKL. CDR3 amino acids: CAGSRVGQGTYEQYF. The CDR3 DNA follows: TGCGCCGGCAGCCGCGTGGGACAGGGGACCTACGAGCAGTACTTC.

The sample holds many counts of this clonotype. The chain carries TRBV11-2 and TRBJ2-7, with TRBD2 as a possible D gene (6 bases). Germline V CDR1 and CDR2: SGHAT, FQNNGV. CDR3 length: 14 residues. The V end lost 1 base, the J end lost 2 bases, and 9 bases lay between the germline ends. CDR3 sequence: CASSLASEPYEQYF. CDR3 coding DNA: TGTGCCAGCAGCTTAGCTAGCGAGCCCTACGAGCAGTACTTC.

The table lists this clonotype with many counts. The chain uses TRBV27 and TRBJ1-1; tentative D call: TRBD1 (6 bases). The CDR3 is made up of 14 amino acids. The germline gives CDR1 MNHEY, CDR2 SMNVEV (reference sequence). Trimming left V 6 bases short and J 3 bases short, with 14 bases between. In nucleotides, the CDR3 is TGTGCCAGCAGGAAACAGGGAACGCACACTGAAGCTTTCTTT. Translation: CASRKQGTHTEAFF.